This T cell receptor beta chain was sequenced in a study of blood T cell repertoires in COVID-19. As for the study in general: PBMCs, B-cell-depleted T cells, or T cells were the source of the cDNA or gDNA that made up the material.

Only in-frame clones appear in the TCRdb table, and some are missing; sequencing was by immunoSEQ multiplex PCR. There are 65,000 to 90,000 clones in the sample; about 88% occur only once, and roughly 9% lies in the top ten. With 1 base removed from V and 3 bases from J, the gap between germline ends came to 6 bases. This CDR3 comprises 13 residues. Germline loops: CDR1 MDHEN, CDR2 SYDVKM. Sample: peripheral blood. This receptor was identified in a man in his fifties or sixties with acute or convalescent COVID-19. This chain uses TRBV28 with TRBJ1-2; unclear D gene. CDR3 loop: CASSLLSYYGYTF. The CDR3 region has the DNA TGTGCCAGCAGTTTATTGTCCTACTATGGCTACACCTTC.